This TCR beta chain was found in a study of T cell changes during pregnancy in multiple sclerosis. V shed 1 base and J shed 6 bases, with 12 bases lying between them. Germline values: CDR1 ENHRY, CDR2 SYGVKD. This CDR3 spans 15 amino acids. The protocol was immunoSEQ multiplex PCR, while the TCRdb copy is restricted to in-frame clones and leaves out a portion. The sample lists over 40,000 clones, 88% seen once, with around 5% in the top ten. The sequences come from peripheral blood, collected in the first trimester of pregnancy. The J gene is TRBJ2-2, the V gene TRBV10-3, with D perhaps matching TRBD1 (5 bases). This clonotype was sampled from a female donor in good health, enrolled as a control in a pregnancy study. The CDR3 loop is CAISEYRSLAGELFF. In nucleotides, the CDR3 is TGTGCCATCAGTGAGTACAGGAGTTTGGCCGGGGAGCTGTTTTTT.